Following are 11 T cell receptor beta chains from one sample sequenced in a study of blood T cell repertoires in COVID-19. TCRdb's copy holds only in-frame clones and misses some; the assay was immunoSEQ multiplex PCR. The sample lists about 190,000 clones, 80% to 90% occurring once. Sequencing input: peripheral blood. The source of these receptors is a human donor in a cohort sampled during active COVID-19.

The chain couples TRBV7-2 to TRBJ2-5; 7 nucleotides match TRBD2. V dropped 7 bases and J dropped 4; count of bases not matched to a gene: 12. This CDR3 is built from 15 residues. CDR1 is SGHTA, CDR2 FQGNSA, per germline. CDR3 sequence (DNA): TGTGCCAGCACTCCTCGGACTCCGGGGGGAGAGACCCAGTACTTC. Amino acids: CASTPRTPGGETQYF. Full variable domain (outside the CDR3, taken from reference TRBV7-2 and TRBJ2-5): GAGVSQSPSNKVTEKGKDVELRCDPISGHTALYWYRQSLGQGLEFLIYFQGNSAPDKSGLPSDRFSAERTGGSVSTLTIQRTQQEDSAVYLCASTPRTPGGETQYFGPGTRLLVL.

CDR3 sequence: CASRRGGTNEKLFF. CDR3 in DNA: TGTGCCAGCAGGAGGGGGGGAACTAATGAAAAACTGTTTTTT. This sequence joins TRBV7-8 and TRBJ1-4, with TRBD1 as a possible D gene (6 bases). Germline V gene lookup returns CDR1 SGHVS and CDR2 FQNEAQ. This CDR3 spans 14 amino acids. Deletions cut 6 bases from V and 1 base from J, with 9 bases between.

The rearrangement joins TRBV9 to TRBJ1-2; D not certain. This CDR3 region has 15 residues. Germline CDR1 reads SGDLS; CDR2 reads YYNGEE. Trimming removed 4 bases at V and 7 bases at J, with 20 bases between. CDR3 sequence reads: CASSPRMDERGGYTF. The CDR3 nucleotides read TGTGCCAGCAGCCCCCGAATGGACGAGCGGGGTGGCTACACCTTC. The full variable domain, in which reference TRBV9 and TRBJ1-2 provide the parts outside the CDR3, is DSGVTQTPKHLITATGQRVTLRCSPRSGDLSVYWYQQSLDQGLQFLIQYYNGEERAKGNILERFSAQQFPDLHSELNLSSLELGDSALYFCASSPRMDERGGYTFGSGTRLTVV.

V gene TRBV5-6 combines with J gene TRBJ1-1; possible D gene TRBD1, 6 bases. Germline-derived CDR1 and CDR2 are SGHDT and YYEEEE. This CDR3 comprises 16 residues. Trimming left V 4 bases short and J 1 base short, with 17 bases between. This CDR3 is CASSRSRTATNTEAFF. The CDR3 DNA sequence: TGTGCCAGCAGCCGCAGCAGGACAGCCACGAACACTGAAGCTTTCTTT.

The rearrangement links TRBV28 to TRBJ2-7; 11 nucleotides agree with TRBD2. CDR3 size: 14 residues. CDR1 MDHEN and CDR2 SYDVKM come from the germline V gene. V shed 9 bases and J 3 bases; nucleotides not matched to a gene: 7. CDR3 sequence reads: CASQTSGSDYEQYF. The CDR3 DNA sequence: TGTGCCAGTCAAACTAGCGGGAGTGACTACGAGCAGTACTTC. The full variable domain, completed using reference TRBV28 and TRBJ2-7, is DVKVTQSSRYLVKRTGEKVFLECVQDMDHENMFWYRQDPGLGLRLIYFSYDVKMKEKGDIPEGYSVSREKKERFSLILESASTNQTSMYLCASQTSGSDYEQYFGPGTRLTVT.

CDR3 DNA: TGTGCCAGCAGGATTCCGGGGGTGCCCCCCTACGAGCAGTACTTC. Protein: CASRIPGVPPYEQYF. The genes are TRBV27 and TRBJ2-7; D is possibly TRBD2 (6 bases). CDR3 length: 15 residues. Trimming removed 6 bases at V and 2 bases at J, with 17 bases between. The V gene's germline CDR1 is MNHEY and CDR2 SMNVEV (reference sequence).

Only a few counts were recorded for this clone. The chain carries TRBV5-4 and TRBJ2-2; the D gene is possibly TRBD2 (6 bases). The V gene's germline CDR1 is SGHNT and CDR2 YYREEE (reference sequence). V was pared by 0 bases and J by 5 bases, with 8 bases between. This CDR3 has 14 amino acids. The DNA of the CDR3 is TGTGCCAGCAGCTTGGGGCTAGCGACCGGGGAGCTGTTTTTT. This encodes CASSLGLATGELFF. Variable domain in full (rest from reference TRBV5-4 and TRBJ2-2): ETGVTQSPTHLIKTRGQQVTLRCSSQSGHNTVSWYQQALGQGPQFIFQYYREEENGRGNFPPRFSGLQFPNYSSELNVNALELDDSALYLCASSLGLATGELFFGEGSRLTVL.

The CDR3, as DNA: TGTGCCATCAGTGAGGAAGAGAGCTCCTATAATTCACCCCTCCACTTT. It yields the protein CAISEEESSYNSPLHF. This chain joins TRBV10-3 and TRBJ1-6; no clear D gene. Trimming removed 2 bases from V and 0 bases from J, with 8 bases in between. Germline CDR1 reads ENHRY; CDR2 reads SYGVKD. The CDR3 loop spans 16 amino acids.

The chain has TRBV27 and TRBJ2-5; 9 bases agree with TRBD1. Germline CDR1 is MNHEY and CDR2 is SMNVEV (reference sequence). With V trimmed by 0 bases and J by 4 bases, 6 bases remained unmatched. This CDR3 is built from 16 residues. CDR3 in amino acids: CASSLSFYRGRETQYF. For the CDR3, the DNA is TGTGCCAGCAGTTTATCCTTTTACAGGGGGCGAGAGACCCAGTACTTC.

The sample holds one count of this clone. This chain connects TRBV5-1 to TRBJ2-7; 9 bases align to TRBD1. With 0 bases clipped from V and 5 bases from J, the junction kept 0 bases outside the gene matches. The germline CDR1 and CDR2 sequences are SGHRS and YFSETQ. This CDR3 has 13 residues. CDR3 nucleotides: TGCGCCAGCAGCTTGGGGGACAGGGACGAGCAGTACTTC. Translation: CASSLGDRDEQYF. The variable domain in full, completed from reference TRBV5-1 and TRBJ2-7, reads KAGVTQTPRYLIKTRGQQVTLSCSPISGHRSVSWYQQTPGQGLQFLFEYFSETQRNKGNFPGRFSGRQFSNSRSEMNVSTLELGDSALYLCASSLGDRDEQYFGPGTRLTVT.

Here the CDR3 reads CASRDGPYEQYF. The CDR3 DNA reads as TGTGCCAGCAGGGACGGCCCCTACGAGCAGTACTTC. V is TRBV6-4 and J is TRBJ2-7, with no clear D. CDR1 and CDR2 from the germline V gene are MRHNA and SNTAGT. Trimming removed 6 bases at V and 2 bases at J, with 8 bases between. The length of the CDR3 is 12 residues.